One and the same sample provided the 24 T cell receptor beta chains below, sequenced in a study of blood T cell repertoires in COVID-19. Libraries were prepared by immunoSEQ multiplex PCR; TCRdb keeps only in-frame clonotypes and omits some of them. The table has 76,000 or so clones, 91% seen once. Sequenced material: peripheral blood. The origin of the receptors is a human donor in a cohort sampled during active COVID-19.

The chain links TRBV19 to TRBJ2-3; 8 bases are a match to TRBD2. With V trimmed by 5 bases and J by 0 bases, 7 bases remained unmatched. Germline V gene lookup returns CDR1 LNHDA and CDR2 SQIVND (reference sequence). The CDR3 extends over 16 amino acids. CDR3 coding DNA: TGTGCCAGTAGTGCCAGGACTAGCCTTAGCACAGATACGCAGTATTTT. It is translated as CASSARTSLSTDTQYF.

The V and J genes are TRBV6-2 or TRBV6-3 and TRBJ2-7; 8 bases are shared with TRBD2. Trimming removed 2 bases from V and 4 bases from J; junction bases left unmatched: 4. CDR3 size: 14 residues. Germline CDR1 is MNHEY and CDR2 is SVGEGT. The CDR3 DNA is TGTGCCAGCAGTTACGTCGGGGGGGGTTACGAGCAGTACTTC. As protein: CASSYVGGGYEQYF.

The V gene is TRBV27, the J gene TRBJ1-1; 10 nucleotides match TRBD1. Germline-derived CDR1 and CDR2 are MNHEY and SMNVEV (reference sequence). Trimming at V came to 6 bases and at J to 7 bases, leaving 11 bases not matched to a gene. The CDR3 is 15 residues long. The CDR3 is CASRTPTGGYGEAFF. CDR3 DNA sequence: TGTGCCAGCAGGACTCCGACAGGGGGCTATGGTGAAGCTTTCTTT.

The rearrangement uses TRBV5-1 and TRBJ2-3, with D hard to call. The V end was cut by 6 bases, the J end by 1 base, with 9 bases between. Germline CDR1 and CDR2: SGHRS and YFSETQ. CDR3 length: 13 amino acids. The chain's CDR3 is CASTRSGTDTQYF. In DNA form, the CDR3 reads TGCGCCAGCACTCGTAGTGGCACAGATACGCAGTATTTT.

The CDR3 nucleotides read TGTGCCAGCAGTACTCCGGCGGCCTACCTATACGAGCAGTACTTC. This encodes CASSTPAAYLYEQYF. This rearrangement joins TRBV6-2 or TRBV6-3 to TRBJ2-7; D gene ambiguous. Germline V gene sequence: CDR1 MNHEY, CDR2 SVGEGT. The length of the CDR3 is 15 residues. V dropped 5 bases and J dropped 4 bases, with 18 bases sitting between them.

V usage is TRBV6-1 and J usage is TRBJ1-6; D remains unclear. Trimming pared 2 bases from V and 8 bases from J, leaving 4 bases between. The CDR3 is made up of 12 amino acids. Per germline, CDR1 MNHNS and CDR2 SASEGT. DNA of the CDR3: TGTGCCAGCAGTGAATTAGATTCACCCCTCCACTTT. Translating it yields CASSELDSPLHF.

The gene calls are TRBV19 and TRBJ2-1; no reliable D call. The V end lost 4 bases, the J end lost 6 bases, and 19 bases lay between the germline ends. CDR3 length: 16 residues. Germline CDR1 reads LNHDA; CDR2 reads SQIVND (reference sequence). The CDR3 nucleotides read TGTGCCAGTAGTAGCCCTCGGTCCCCGTTTCGCAATGAGCAGTTCTTC. Translated: CASSSPRSPFRNEQFF. Complete variable domain (other parts from reference TRBV19 and TRBJ2-1): DGGITQSPKYLFRKEGQNVTLSCEQNLNHDAMYWYRQDPGQGLRLIYYSQIVNDFQKGDIAEGYSVSREKKESFPLTVTSAQKNPTAFYLCASSSPRSPFRNEQFFGPGTRLTVL.

This clone has only one observation. The chain has TRBV7-9 and TRBJ1-3, with 7 positions matching TRBD1. The germline gives CDR1 SEHNR, CDR2 FQNEAQ (reference sequence). CDR3 length: 14 amino acids. The V gene end was trimmed by 6 bases and the J gene end by 0 bases; junction bases not matched to a gene: 2. CDR3 sequence (DNA): TGTGCCAGCAGGACAGGGTCCTCTGGAAACACCATATATTTT. Protein: CASRTGSSGNTIYF.

The CDR3 bases are TGTGCCAGCAGTTCTCTACTCTACGAGCAGTACTTC. Its protein is CASSSLLYEQYF. The chain is built from TRBV6-5 and TRBJ2-7; D gene ambiguous. This CDR3 comprises 12 residues. The V gene lost 4 bases and the J gene lost 3 bases, with 7 bases spanning the gap. Germline V CDR1 and CDR2: MNHEY, SVGAGI.

This chain uses TRBV5-1 with TRBJ1-2, with 8 bases fitting TRBD1. The trim removed 0 bases at V and 2 bases at J, leaving 3 bases unmatched. The CDR3 is made up of 15 amino acids. Germline V gene data show CDR1 as SGHRS and CDR2 as YFSETQ. The CDR3 region is CASSLAGQGNYGYTF. The CDR3, as DNA: TGCGCCAGCAGCTTGGCAGGACAGGGCAACTATGGCTACACCTTC.

The chain uses TRBV9 and TRBJ2-2; D may be TRBD2 (5 bases). CDR3 length equals 15 residues. Between the trimmed V and J ends, which lost 4 bases and 6 bases, there was a span of 16 bases. The germline V gene encodes CDR1 SGDLS and CDR2 YYNGEE. The CDR3 loop reads CASSFLEESAGELFF. The CDR3, as DNA: TGTGCCAGCAGCTTCCTGGAGGAGTCGGCCGGGGAGCTGTTTTTT.

The chain recombines TRBV19 with TRBJ2-1, with 9 bases that match TRBD2. The germline V gene encodes CDR1 LNHDA and CDR2 SQIVND (reference sequence). J lost 7 bases, V lost 6 bases, and 16 bases had no gene match. This CDR3 has 17 residues. The CDR3 protein is CASRSLAGYGIKNEQFF. The CDR3 DNA is TGTGCCAGTAGGAGCCTAGCGGGGTACGGGATTAAAAATGAGCAGTTCTTC.

The rearrangement uses TRBV12-3 or TRBV12-4 and TRBJ2-5; 7 bases are shared with TRBD2. With 3 bases clipped from V and 5 bases from J, the junction kept 3 bases outside the gene matches. The CDR3 totals 13 residues. CDR3 region: CASSFGGSETQYF. The CDR3 nucleotides are TGTGCCAGCAGTTTCGGGGGGTCGGAGACCCAGTACTTC.

The table lists this clone with a count of one. The CDR3 DNA reads TGTGCCAGCAGCTTAGGACAGGGGGAAGCCGGGGAGCTGTTTTTT. Its protein product is CASSLGQGEAGELFF. The V gene is TRBV5-4, the J gene TRBJ2-2; 10 positions agree with TRBD1. Germline CDR1 reads SGHNT; CDR2 reads YYREEE (reference sequence). The V and J ends lost 2 bases and 6 bases, in that order; junction bases with no gene match: 4. The CDR3 has 15 residues.

This rearrangement joins TRBV4-2 to TRBJ1-2; D may be TRBD1 (5 bases). The CDR3 covers 15 residues. Deletions cut 3 bases from V and 7 bases from J, with 18 bases between. Germline values: CDR1 LGHNA, CDR2 YNFKEQ. The CDR3: CASSQADIFAPGYTF. Here the CDR3 DNA reads TGTGCCAGCAGCCAGGCGGACATCTTTGCGCCTGGCTACACCTTC.

The chain employs TRBV3-1 (or the pseudogene TRBV3-2) and TRBJ2-5; 9 positions match TRBD2. The V and J ends lost 5 bases and 5 bases, in that order; junction bases with no gene match: 6. This CDR3 spans 14 amino acids. The germline V gene has CDR1 LGHDT and CDR2 YNNKEL (reference sequence). The CDR3 DNA follows: TGTGCCAGCAGCTATAGCGGGGGTATCGAGACCCAGTACTTC. Its translation: CASSYSGGIETQYF.

The V gene is TRBV6-2 or TRBV6-3, the J gene TRBJ2-2; D possibly corresponds to TRBD1 (6 bases). The CDR3 contains 15 residues. V was pared by 0 bases and J by 5 bases, with 10 bases between. Germline-derived CDR1 and CDR2 are MNHEY and SVGEGT. For the CDR3, the DNA is TGTGCCAGCAGTTACTCACCCGGACAGACCGGGGAGCTGTTTTTT. Amino acid sequence: CASSYSPGQTGELFF.

The rearrangement joins TRBV6-5 to TRBJ1-6; D not certain. This CDR3 is built from 13 residues. The V end lost 2 bases, the J end lost 9 bases, and 8 bases lay between the germline ends. Germline CDR1 reads MNHEY; CDR2 reads SVGAGI. The CDR3 loop reads CASSYGSGSPLHF. As DNA, the CDR3 is TGTGCCAGCAGTTACGGATCGGGTTCACCCCTCCACTTT.

The chain employs TRBV6-2 or TRBV6-3 and TRBJ2-1, with D perhaps TRBD2 (5 bases). CDR1 and CDR2 (germline): MNHEY, SVGEGT. V lost 2 bases and J lost 10, with 6 bases in between. This CDR3 comprises 11 residues. The CDR3 DNA follows: TGTGCCAGCAGTTACGAGGGCGAGCAGTTCTTC. Translation: CASSYEGEQFF.

The J gene is TRBJ2-1, the V gene TRBV7-2; possibly TRBD1 for D (5 bases). The V gene lost 1 base and the J gene lost 7 bases, with 11 bases spanning the gap. The germline gives CDR1 SGHTA, CDR2 FQGNSA. The CDR3 extends over 14 amino acids. CDR3 DNA: TGTGCCAGCAGCTTAGGTCAGGGAAGGAATGAGCAGTTCTTC. Residues: CASSLGQGRNEQFF.

The V gene is TRBV10-1, the J gene TRBJ1-1; D might be TRBD1 (6 bases). The V end lost 8 bases, the J end lost 2 bases, and 12 bases lay between the germline ends. Germline V gene data show CDR1 as WNHNN and CDR2 as SYGVQD (reference sequence). The CDR3 covers 13 residues. CDR3 loop: CASSGQPNTEAFF. The CDR3 DNA reads TGCGCCAGCTCTGGACAGCCAAACACTGAAGCTTTCTTT.

The chain couples TRBV24-1 to TRBJ2-3; D remains ambiguous. The CDR3 length is 17 residues. CDR1 is KGHDR and CDR2 is SFDVKD in the germline V gene. V shed 4 bases and J shed 4 bases, with 20 bases lying between them. The chain's CDR3 is CATSEEDTQKTSDTQYF. The CDR3 DNA sequence: TGTGCCACCAGTGAAGAAGACACGCAGAAAACCTCAGATACGCAGTATTTT.

J is TRBJ2-5 and V is TRBV6-2 or TRBV6-3; maybe TRBD2 (5 bases). The CDR3 runs 15 residues. Per the germline V gene, CDR1 is MNHEY and CDR2 is SVGEGT. The V end lost 2 bases, the J end lost 0 bases, and 10 bases lay between the germline ends. The CDR3 nucleotides are TGTGCCAGCAGTTACAGTTCGGGAAACCAAGAGACCCAGTACTTC. Protein: CASSYSSGNQETQYF.

The CDR3 loop reads CASSPRDRGQETQYF. The CDR3 DNA reads as TGTGCCAGCTCACCCCGGGACAGGGGTCAAGAGACCCAGTACTTC. V usage is TRBV18 and J usage is TRBJ2-5; 10 nucleotides align to TRBD1. The CDR3 length is 15 residues. The germline V gene encodes CDR1 KGHSH and CDR2 LQKENI. V shed 3 bases and J 2 bases; nucleotides not matched to a gene: 3.